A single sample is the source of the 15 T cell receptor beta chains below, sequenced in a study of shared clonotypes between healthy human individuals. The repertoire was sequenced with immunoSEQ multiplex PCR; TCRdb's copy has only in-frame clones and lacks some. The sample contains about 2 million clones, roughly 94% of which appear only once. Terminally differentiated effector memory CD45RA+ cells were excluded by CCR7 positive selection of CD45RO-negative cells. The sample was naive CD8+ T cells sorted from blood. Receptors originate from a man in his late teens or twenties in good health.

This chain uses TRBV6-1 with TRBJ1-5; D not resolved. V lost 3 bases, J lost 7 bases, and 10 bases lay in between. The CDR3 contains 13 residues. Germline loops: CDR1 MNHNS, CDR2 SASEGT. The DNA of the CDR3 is TGTGCCAGCAGTGAGGGTCAGGAACAGCCCCAGCATTTT. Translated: CASSEGQEQPQHF.

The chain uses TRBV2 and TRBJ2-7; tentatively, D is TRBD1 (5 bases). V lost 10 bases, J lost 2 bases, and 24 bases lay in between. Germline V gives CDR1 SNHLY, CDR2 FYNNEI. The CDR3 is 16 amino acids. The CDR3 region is CATFEVDPDSPYEQYF. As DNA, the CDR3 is TGTGCCACGTTCGAGGTGGACCCAGACAGTCCCTACGAGCAGTACTTC.

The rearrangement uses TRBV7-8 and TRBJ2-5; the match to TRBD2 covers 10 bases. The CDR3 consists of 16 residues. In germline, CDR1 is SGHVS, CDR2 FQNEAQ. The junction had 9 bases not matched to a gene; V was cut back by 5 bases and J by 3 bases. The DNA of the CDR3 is TGTGCCAGCAGCCCAAAGAAAGGACTAGCGGAAGAGACCCAGTACTTC. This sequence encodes CASSPKKGLAEETQYF.

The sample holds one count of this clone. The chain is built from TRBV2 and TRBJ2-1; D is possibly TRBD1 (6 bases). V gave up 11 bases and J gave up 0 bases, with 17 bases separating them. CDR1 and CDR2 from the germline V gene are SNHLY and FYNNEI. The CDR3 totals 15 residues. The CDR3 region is CAGTSGQFSYNEQFF. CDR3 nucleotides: TGTGCCGGCACCTCGGGACAATTCTCCTACAATGAGCAGTTCTTC.

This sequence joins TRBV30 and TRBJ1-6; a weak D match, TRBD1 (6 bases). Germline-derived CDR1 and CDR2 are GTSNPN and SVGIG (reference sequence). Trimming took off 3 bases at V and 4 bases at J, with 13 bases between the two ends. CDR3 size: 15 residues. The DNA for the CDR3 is TGTGCCTGGAGACCTCCGGGACAATATAATTCACCCCTCCACTTT. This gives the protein CAWRPPGQYNSPLHF.

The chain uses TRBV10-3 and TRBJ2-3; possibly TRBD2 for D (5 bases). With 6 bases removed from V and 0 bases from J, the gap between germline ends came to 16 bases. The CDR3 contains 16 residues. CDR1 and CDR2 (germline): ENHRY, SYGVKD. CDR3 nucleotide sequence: TGTGCCATCAGGGGCCACCCGGGAACTAGCACAGATACGCAGTATTTT. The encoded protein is CAIRGHPGTSTDTQYF.

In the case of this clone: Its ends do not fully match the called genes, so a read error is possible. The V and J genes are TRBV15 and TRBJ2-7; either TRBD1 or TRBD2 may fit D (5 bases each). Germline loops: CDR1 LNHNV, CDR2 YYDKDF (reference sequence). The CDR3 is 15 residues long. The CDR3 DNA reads TGTGCCACCAGCGGAGAGGGGAGAGAGGGCTACGAGCAGTACTTC. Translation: CATSGEGREGYEQYF.

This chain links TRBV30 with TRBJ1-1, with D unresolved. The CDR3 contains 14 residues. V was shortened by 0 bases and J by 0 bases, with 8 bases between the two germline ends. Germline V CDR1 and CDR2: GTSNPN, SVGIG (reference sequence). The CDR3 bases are TGTGCCTGGAGTGTATGGTTCATGAACACTGAAGCTTTCTTT. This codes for CAWSVWFMNTEAFF.

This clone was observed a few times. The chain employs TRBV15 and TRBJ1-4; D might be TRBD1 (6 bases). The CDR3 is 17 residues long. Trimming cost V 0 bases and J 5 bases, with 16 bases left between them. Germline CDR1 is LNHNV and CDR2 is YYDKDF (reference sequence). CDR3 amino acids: CATSREGGPRQNEKLFF. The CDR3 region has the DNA TGTGCCACCAGCAGAGAAGGGGGACCACGACAGAATGAAAAACTGTTTTTT. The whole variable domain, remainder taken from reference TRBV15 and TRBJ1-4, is DAMVIQNPRYQVTQFGKPVTLSCSQTLNHNVMYWYQQKSSQAPKLLFHYYDKDFNNEADTPDNFQSRRPNTSFCFLDIRSPGLGDTAMYLCATSREGGPRQNEKLFFGSGTQLSVL.

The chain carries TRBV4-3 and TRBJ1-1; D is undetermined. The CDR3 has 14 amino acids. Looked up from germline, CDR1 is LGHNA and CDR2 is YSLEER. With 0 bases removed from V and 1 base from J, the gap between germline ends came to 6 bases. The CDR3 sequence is CASSQDMGNTEAFF. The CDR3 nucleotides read TGCGCCAGCAGCCAAGATATGGGGAACACTGAAGCTTTCTTT.

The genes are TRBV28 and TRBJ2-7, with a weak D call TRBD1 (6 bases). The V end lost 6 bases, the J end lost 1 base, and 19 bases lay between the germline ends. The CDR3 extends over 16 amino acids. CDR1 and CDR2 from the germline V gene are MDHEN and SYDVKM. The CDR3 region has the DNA TGTGCCAGCAGCTCTCCGACCAGGACAGCTTCCTACGAGCAGTACTTC. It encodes CASSSPTRTASYEQYF.

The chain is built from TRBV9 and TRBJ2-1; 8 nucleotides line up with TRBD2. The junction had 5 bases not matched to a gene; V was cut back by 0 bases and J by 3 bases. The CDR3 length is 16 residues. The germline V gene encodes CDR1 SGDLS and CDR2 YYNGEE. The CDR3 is CASSVAGLAHYNEQFF. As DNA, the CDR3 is TGTGCCAGCAGCGTAGCCGGACTAGCCCACTACAATGAGCAGTTCTTC.

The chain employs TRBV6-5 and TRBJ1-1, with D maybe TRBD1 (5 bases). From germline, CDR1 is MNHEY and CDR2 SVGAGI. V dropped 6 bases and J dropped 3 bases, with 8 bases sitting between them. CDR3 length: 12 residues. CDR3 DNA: TGTGCCAGCAGGGGGGTCTACACTGAAGCTTTCTTT. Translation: CASRGVYTEAFF.

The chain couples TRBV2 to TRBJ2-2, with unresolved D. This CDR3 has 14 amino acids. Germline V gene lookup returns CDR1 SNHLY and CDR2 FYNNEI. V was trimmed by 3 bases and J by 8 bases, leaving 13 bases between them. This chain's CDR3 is CASSEFLSLGELFF. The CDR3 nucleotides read TGTGCCAGCAGTGAGTTCCTGTCTCTGGGGGAGCTGTTTTTT.

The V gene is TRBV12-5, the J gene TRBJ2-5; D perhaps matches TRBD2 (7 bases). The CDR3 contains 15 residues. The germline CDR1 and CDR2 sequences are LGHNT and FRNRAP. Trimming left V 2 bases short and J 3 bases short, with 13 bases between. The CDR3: CASGLFGGREETQYF. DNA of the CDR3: TGTGCTAGTGGTTTGTTCGGGGGGCGCGAAGAGACCCAGTACTTC.